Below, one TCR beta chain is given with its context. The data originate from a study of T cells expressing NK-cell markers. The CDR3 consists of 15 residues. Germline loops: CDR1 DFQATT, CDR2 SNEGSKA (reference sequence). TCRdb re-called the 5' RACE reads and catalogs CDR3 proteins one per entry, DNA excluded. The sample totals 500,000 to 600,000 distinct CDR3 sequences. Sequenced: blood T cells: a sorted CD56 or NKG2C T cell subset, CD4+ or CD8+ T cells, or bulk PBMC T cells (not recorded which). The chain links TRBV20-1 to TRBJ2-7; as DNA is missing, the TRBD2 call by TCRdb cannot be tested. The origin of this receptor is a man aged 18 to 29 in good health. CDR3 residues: CSARGTSGRVWEQYF.